The T cell receptor beta chain under discussion was sequenced for a study of blood T cells in healthy people across ages. CDR1 is SGHKS and CDR2 is YYEKEE in the germline V gene (reference sequence). CDR3 length: 15 residues. V was cut by 3 bases and J by 2 bases, with 12 bases left in between. Using a J-beta primer mix together with a sample-barcoded 5' primer, a second PCR was run for roughly 6 to 11 cycles. Through a template-switch adaptor with 12 random nucleotides, each cDNA molecule received a tag. TCRdb redid the calling of the 5' RACE reads with MiXCR, one entry per CDR3 protein. The sample has some 850,000 distinct CDR3 sequences; approximately 24% are singletons. In addition, the sample was reused for a study of T cells of mothers and their children. Per that paper: The donor cohort consisted of a few healthy Caucasian mothers and their six children.

This sequence was found in a boy aged 5-17 years in good health. J is TRBJ1-3 and V is TRBV5-5; D is possibly TRBD1 (5 bases). Sequencing was performed on blood. The CDR3 DNA is TGTGCCAGCAGCTCGCGTAGGGACCCTGGAAACACCATATATTTT. Its protein is CASSSRRDPGNTIYF.